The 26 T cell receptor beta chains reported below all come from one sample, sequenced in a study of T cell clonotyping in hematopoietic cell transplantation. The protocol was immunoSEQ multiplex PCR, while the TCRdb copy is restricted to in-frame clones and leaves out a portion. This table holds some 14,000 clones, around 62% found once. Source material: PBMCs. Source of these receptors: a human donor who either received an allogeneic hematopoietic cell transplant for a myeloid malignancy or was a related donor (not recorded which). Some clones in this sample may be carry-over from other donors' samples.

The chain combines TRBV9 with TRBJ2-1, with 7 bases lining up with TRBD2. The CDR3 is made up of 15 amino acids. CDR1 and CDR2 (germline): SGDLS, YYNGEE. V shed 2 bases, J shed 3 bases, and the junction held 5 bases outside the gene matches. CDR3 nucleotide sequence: TGTGCCAGCAGCGTCGAGCGGGGTATCTACAATGAGCAGTTCTTC. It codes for CASSVERGIYNEQFF.

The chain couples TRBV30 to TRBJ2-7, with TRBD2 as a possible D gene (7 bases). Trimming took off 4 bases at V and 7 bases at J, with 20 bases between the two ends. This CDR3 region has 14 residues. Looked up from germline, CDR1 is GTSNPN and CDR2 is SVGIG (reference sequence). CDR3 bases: TGTGCCTGGAAGAAGGGGGGAGGGCCTGAAGAGCAGTACTTC. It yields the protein CAWKKGGGPEEQYF.

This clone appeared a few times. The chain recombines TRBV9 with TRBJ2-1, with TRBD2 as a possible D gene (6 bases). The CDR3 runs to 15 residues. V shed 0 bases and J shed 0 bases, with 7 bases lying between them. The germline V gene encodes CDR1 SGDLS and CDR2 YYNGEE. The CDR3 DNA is TGTGCCAGCAGCGTAGTAGCGGACTCCTACAATGAGCAGTTCTTC. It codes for CASSVVADSYNEQFF.

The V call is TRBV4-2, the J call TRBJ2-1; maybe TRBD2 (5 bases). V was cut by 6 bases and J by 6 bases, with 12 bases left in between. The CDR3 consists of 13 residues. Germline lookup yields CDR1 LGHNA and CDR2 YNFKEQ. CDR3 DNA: TGTGCCAGCAGTCAGGACTGGCTCAATGAGCAGTTCTTC. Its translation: CASSQDWLNEQFF.

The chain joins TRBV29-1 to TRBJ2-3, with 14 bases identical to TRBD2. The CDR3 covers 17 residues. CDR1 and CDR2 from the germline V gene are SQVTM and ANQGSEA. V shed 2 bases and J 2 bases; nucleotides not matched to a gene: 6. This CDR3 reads CSVENPGLAGDTDTQYF. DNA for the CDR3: TGCAGCGTTGAAAACCCGGGACTAGCGGGGGACACAGATACGCAGTATTTT.

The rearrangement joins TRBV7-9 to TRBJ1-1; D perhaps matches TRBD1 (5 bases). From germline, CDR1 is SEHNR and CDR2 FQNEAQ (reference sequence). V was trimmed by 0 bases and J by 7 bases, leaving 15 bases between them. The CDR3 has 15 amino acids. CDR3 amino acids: CASSLAGVKTGEAFF. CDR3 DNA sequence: TGTGCCAGCAGCTTAGCGGGGGTTAAGACTGGTGAAGCTTTCTTT.

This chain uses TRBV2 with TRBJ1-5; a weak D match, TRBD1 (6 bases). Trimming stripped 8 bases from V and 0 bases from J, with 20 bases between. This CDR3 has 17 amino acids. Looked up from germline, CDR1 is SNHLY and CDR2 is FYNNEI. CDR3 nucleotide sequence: TGTGCCAGCGGTATTCTCAACAGGGAACTTAGCAATCAGCCCCAGCATTTT. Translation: CASGILNRELSNQPQHF.

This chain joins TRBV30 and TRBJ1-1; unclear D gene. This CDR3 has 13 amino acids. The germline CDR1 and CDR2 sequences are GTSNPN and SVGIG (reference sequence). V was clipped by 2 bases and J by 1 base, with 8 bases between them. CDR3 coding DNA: TGTGCCTGGAGTAGGACCGGGAACACTGAAGCTTTCTTT. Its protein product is CAWSRTGNTEAFF. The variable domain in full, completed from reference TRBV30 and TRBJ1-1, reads SQTIHQWPATLVQPVGSPLSLECTVEGTSNPNLYWYRQAAGRGLQLLFYSVGIGQISSEVPQNLSASRPQDRQFILSSKKLLLSDSGFYLCAWSRTGNTEAFFGQGTRLTVV.

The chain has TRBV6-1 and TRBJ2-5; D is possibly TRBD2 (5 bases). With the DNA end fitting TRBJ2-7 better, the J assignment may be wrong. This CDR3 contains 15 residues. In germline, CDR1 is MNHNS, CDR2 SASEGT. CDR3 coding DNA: TGTGCCAGCACATGGAATTGGGGAGAAAACTACGAGCAGTACTTC. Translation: CASTWNWGENYEQYF.

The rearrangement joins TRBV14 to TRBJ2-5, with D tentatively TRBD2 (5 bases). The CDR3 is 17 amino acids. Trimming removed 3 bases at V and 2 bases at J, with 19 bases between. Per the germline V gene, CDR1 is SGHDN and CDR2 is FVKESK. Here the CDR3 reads CASSQPPRWSGQETQYF. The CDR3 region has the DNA TGTGCCAGCAGCCAGCCCCCCCGGTGGAGCGGTCAAGAGACCCAGTACTTC.

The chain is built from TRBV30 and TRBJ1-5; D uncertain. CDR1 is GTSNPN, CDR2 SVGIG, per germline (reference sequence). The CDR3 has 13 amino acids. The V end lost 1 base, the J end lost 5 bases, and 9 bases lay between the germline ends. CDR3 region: CAWSDGLDQPQHF. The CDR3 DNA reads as TGTGCCTGGAGTGATGGGTTGGATCAGCCCCAGCATTTT.

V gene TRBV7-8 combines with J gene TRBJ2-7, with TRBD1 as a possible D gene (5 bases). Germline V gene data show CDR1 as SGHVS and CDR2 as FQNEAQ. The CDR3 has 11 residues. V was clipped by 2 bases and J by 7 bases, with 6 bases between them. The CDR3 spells CASSLKGEQYF. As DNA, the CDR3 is TGTGCCAGCAGCTTAAAGGGGGAGCAGTACTTC.

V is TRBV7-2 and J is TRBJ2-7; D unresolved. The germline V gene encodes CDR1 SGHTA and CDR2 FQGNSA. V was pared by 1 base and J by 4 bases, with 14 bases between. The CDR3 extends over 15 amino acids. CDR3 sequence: CASSLGSEWIYEQYF. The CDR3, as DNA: TGTGCCAGCAGCTTAGGTTCAGAATGGATTTACGAGCAGTACTTC.

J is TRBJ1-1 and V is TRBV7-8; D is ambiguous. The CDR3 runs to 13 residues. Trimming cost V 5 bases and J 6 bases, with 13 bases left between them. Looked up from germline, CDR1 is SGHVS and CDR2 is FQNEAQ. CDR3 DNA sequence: TGTGCCAGCAGCCACGGGAACGGCGCTGAAGCTTTCTTT. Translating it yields CASSHGNGAEAFF. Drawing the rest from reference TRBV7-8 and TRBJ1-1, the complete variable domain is GAGVSQSPRYKVAKRGQDVALRCDPISGHVSLFWYQQALGQGPEFLTYFQNEAQLDKSGLPSDRFFAERPEGSVSTLKIQRTQQEDSAVYLCASSHGNGAEAFFGQGTRLTVV.

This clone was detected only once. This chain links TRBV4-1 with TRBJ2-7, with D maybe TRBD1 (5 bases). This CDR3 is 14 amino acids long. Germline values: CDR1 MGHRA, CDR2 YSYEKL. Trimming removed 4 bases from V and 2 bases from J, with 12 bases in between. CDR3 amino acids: CASSLRGLPYEQYF. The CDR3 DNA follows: TGCGCCAGCAGCCTAAGGGGTTTACCCTACGAGCAGTACTTC.

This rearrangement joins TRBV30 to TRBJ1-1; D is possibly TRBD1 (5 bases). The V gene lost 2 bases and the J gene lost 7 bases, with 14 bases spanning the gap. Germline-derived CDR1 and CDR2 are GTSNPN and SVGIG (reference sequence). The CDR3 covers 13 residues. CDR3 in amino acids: CAWSRQGMFEAFF. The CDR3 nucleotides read TGTGCCTGGAGTAGGCAGGGAATGTTTGAAGCTTTCTTT.

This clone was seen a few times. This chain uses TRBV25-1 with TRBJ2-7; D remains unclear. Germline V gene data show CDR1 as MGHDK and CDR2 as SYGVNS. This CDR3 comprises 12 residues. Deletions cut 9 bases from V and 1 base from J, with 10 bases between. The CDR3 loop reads CASTGPSYEQYF. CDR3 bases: TGTGCCAGTACCGGGCCTTCCTACGAGCAGTACTTC.

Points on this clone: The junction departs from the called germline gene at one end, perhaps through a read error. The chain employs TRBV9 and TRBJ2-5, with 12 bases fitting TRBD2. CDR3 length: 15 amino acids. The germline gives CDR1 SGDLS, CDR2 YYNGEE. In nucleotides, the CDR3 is TGTGCCAGCAGCGCTAGCGGGAGGGCTTGGGAGACCCGGTACTTC. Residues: CASSASGRAWETRYF.

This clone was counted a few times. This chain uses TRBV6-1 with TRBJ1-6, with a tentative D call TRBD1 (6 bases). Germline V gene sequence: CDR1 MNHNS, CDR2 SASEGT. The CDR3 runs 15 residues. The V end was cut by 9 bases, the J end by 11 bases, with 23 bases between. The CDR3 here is CASIRRSDSMPPLHF. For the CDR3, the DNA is TGTGCCAGTATCCGTAGGTCGGACAGCATGCCACCCCTCCACTTT.

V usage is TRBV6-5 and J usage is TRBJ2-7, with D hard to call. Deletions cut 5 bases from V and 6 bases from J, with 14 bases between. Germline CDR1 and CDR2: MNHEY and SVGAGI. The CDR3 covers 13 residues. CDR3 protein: CASSRLPDSEQYF. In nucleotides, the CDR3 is TGTGCCAGCAGTCGTCTACCTGACTCCGAGCAGTACTTC.

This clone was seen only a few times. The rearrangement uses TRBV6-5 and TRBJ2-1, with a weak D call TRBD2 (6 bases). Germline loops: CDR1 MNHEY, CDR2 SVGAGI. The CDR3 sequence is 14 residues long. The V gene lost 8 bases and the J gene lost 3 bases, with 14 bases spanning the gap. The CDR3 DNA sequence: TGTGCCAGCGGGCGGAGGGCGAGCTACAATGAGCAGTTCTTC. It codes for CASGRRASYNEQFF.

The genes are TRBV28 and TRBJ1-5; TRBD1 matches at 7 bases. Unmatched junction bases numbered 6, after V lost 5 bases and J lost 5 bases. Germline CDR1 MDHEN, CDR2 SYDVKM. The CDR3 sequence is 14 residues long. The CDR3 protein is CASSNQGGHQPQHF. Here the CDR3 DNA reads TGTGCCAGCAGTAACCAGGGGGGGCATCAGCCCCAGCATTTT.

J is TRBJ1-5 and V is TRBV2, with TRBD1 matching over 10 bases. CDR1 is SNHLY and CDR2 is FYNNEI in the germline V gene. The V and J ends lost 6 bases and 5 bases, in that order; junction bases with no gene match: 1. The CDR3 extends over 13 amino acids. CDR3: CASSGTGDQPQHF. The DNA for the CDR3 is TGTGCCAGCAGCGGGACAGGGGATCAGCCCCAGCATTTT.

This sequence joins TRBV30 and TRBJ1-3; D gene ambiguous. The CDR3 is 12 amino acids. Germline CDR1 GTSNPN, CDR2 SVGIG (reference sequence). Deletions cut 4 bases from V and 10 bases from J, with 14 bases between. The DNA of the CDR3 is TGTGCCTGGAAGGTGAACGTCCCGACCATATATTTT. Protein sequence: CAWKVNVPTIYF.

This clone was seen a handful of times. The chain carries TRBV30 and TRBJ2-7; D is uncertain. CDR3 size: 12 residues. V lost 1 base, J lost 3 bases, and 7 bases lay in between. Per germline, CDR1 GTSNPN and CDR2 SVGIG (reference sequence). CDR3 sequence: CAWSEDNYEQYF. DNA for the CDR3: TGTGCCTGGAGTGAAGACAACTACGAGCAGTACTTC.

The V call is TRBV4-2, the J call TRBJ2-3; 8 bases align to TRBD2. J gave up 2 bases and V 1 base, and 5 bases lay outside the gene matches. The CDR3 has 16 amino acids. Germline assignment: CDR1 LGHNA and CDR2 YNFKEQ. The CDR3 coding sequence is TGTGCCAGCAGCCAAGCCGGCGGGAGGCTCACAGATACGCAGTATTTT. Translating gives CASSQAGGRLTDTQYF.